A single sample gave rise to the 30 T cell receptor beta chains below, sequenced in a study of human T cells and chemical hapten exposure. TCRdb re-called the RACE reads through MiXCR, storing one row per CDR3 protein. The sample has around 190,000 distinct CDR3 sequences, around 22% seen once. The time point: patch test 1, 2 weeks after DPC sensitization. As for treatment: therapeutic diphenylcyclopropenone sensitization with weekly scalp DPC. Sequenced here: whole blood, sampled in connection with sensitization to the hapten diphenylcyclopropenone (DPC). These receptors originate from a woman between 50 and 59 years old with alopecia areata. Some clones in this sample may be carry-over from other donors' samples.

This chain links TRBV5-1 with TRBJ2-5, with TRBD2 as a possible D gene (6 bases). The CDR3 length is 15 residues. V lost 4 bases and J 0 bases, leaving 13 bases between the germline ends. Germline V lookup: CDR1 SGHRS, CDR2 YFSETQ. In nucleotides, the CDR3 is TGCGCCAGCAGCGGAGGGACTGCAGACCAAGAGACCCAGTACTTC. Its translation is CASSGGTADQETQYF.

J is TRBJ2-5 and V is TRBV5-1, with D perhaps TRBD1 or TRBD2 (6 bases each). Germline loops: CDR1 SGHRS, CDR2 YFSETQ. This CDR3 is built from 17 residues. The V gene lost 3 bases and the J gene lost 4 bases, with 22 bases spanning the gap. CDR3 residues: CASSSDFRGGGRETQYF. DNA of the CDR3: TGCGCCAGCAGCTCGGATTTTAGAGGAGGGGGACGAGAGACCCAGTACTTC.

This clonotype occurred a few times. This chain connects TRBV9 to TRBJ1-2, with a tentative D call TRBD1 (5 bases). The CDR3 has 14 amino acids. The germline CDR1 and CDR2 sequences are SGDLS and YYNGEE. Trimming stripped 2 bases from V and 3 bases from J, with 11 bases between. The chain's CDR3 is CASSVSQGHYGYTF. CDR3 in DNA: TGTGCCAGCAGCGTGTCGCAGGGCCACTATGGCTACACCTTC.

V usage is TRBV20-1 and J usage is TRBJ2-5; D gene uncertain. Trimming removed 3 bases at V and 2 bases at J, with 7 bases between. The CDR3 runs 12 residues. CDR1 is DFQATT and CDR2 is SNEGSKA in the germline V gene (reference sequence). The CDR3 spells CSASWAQETQYF. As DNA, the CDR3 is TGCAGTGCTAGCTGGGCACAAGAGACCCAGTACTTC.

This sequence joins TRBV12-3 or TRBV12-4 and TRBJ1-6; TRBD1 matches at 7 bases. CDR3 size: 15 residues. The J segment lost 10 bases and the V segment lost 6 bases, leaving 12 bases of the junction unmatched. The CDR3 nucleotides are TGTGCCAGCAGCACCTACCGGGACAGACGATCACCCCTCCACTTT. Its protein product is CASSTYRDRRSPLHF.

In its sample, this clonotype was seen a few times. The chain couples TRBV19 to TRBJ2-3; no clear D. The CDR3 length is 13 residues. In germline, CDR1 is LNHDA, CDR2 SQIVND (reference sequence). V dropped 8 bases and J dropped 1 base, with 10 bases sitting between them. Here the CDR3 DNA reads TGTGCCAGTGTACGTGTTGGCACAGATACGCAGTATTTT. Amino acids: CASVRVGTDTQYF.

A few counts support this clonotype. The CDR3 reads CSVEERTRYNEQFF. The CDR3 nucleotides are TGCAGCGTTGAAGAACGGACTAGATACAATGAGCAGTTCTTC. The gene calls are TRBV29-1 and TRBJ2-1; TRBD2 agrees at 7 bases. J gave up 4 bases and V 0 bases, and 3 bases lay outside the gene matches. The germline CDR1 and CDR2 sequences are SQVTM and ANQGSEA. This CDR3 is 14 amino acids long.

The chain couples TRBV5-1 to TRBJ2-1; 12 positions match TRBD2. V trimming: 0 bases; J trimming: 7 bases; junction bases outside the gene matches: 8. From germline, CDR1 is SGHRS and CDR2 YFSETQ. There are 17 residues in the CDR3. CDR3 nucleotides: TGCGCCAGCAGCTTGGAGCCTAGCGGGAGGGCCGTTAATGAGCAGTTCTTC. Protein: CASSLEPSGRAVNEQFF.

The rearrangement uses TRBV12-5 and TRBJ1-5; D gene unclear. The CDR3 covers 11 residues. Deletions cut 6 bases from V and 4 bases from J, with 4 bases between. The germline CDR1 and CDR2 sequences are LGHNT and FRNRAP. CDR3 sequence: CASGQNQPQHF. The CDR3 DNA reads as TGTGCTAGTGGACAGAATCAGCCCCAGCATTTT.

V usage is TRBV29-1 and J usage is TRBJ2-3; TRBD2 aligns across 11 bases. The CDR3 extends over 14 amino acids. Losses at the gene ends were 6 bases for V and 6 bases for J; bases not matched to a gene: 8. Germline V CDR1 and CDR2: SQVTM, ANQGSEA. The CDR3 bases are TGCAGCGTCTTAGCGGGAGGGCCTAAGGATACGCAGTATTTT. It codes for CSVLAGGPKDTQYF.

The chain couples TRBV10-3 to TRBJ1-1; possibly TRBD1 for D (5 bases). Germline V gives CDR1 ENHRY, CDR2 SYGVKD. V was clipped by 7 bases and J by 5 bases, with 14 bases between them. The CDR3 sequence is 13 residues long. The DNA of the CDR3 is TGTGCCATCACCAGGGATTCGTTTACTGAAGCTTTCTTT. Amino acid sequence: CAITRDSFTEAFF.

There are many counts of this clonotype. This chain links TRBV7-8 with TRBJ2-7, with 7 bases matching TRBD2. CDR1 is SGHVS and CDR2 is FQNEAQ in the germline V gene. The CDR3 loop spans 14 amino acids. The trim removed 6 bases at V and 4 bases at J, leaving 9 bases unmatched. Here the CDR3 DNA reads TGTGCCAGCAGACTGGGAGGGATGGTATACGAGCAGTACTTC. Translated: CASRLGGMVYEQYF. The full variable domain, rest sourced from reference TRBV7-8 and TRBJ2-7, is GAGVSQSPRYKVAKRGQDVALRCDPISGHVSLFWYQQALGQGPEFLTYFQNEAQLDKSGLPSDRFFAERPEGSVSTLKIQRTQQEDSAVYLCASRLGGMVYEQYFGPGTRLTVT.

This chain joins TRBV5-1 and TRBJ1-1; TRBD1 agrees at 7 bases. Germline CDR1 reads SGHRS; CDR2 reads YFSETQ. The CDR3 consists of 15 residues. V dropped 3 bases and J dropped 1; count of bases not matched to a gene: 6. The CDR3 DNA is TGCGCCAGCAGCTCCACAGGGGCCCAGAACACTGAAGCTTTCTTT. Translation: CASSSTGAQNTEAFF.

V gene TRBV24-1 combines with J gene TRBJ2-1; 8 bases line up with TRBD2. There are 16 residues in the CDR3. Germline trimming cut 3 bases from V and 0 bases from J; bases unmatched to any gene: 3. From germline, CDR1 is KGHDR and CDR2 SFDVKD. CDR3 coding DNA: TGTGCCACCAGTGATGCAAGCGGGAGCTCCTACAATGAGCAGTTCTTC. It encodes CATSDASGSSYNEQFF.

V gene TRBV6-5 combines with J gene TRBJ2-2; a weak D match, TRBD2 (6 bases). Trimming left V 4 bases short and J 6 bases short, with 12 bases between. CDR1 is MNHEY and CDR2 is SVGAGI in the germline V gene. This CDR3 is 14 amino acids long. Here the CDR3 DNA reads TGTGCCAGCAGTTTATACGGAGGGCCCGGGGAGCTGTTTTTT. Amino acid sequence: CASSLYGGPGELFF.

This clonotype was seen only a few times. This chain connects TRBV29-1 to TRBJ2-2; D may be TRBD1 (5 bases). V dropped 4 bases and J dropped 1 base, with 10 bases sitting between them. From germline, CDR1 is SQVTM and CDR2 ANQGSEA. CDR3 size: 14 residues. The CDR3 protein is CSVVRGLNTGELFF. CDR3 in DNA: TGCAGCGTTGTTAGGGGCCTGAACACCGGGGAGCTGTTTTTT.

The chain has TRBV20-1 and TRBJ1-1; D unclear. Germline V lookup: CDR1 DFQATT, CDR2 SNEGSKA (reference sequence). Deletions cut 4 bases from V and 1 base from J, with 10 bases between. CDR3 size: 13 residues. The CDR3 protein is CSATQDGNTEAFF. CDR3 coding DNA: TGCAGTGCTACTCAAGACGGGAACACTGAAGCTTTCTTT.

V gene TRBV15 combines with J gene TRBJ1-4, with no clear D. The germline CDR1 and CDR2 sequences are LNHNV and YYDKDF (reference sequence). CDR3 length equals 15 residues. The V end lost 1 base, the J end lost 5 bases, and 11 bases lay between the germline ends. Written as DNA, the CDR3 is TGTGCCACCAGCAGAGCCGGGCCGGAAAATGAAAAACTGTTTTTT. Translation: CATSRAGPENEKLFF.

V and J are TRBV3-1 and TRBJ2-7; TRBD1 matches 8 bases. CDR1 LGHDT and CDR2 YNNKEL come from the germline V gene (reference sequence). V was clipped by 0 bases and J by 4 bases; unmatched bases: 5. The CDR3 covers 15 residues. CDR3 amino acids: CASSQDRGRRYEQYF. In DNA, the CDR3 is TGTGCCAGCAGCCAAGACAGGGGGCGGCGGTACGAGCAGTACTTC.

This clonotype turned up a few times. The DNA of the CDR3 is TGCGCCAGCAGCTTGGTCGCGGGCACTGAAGCTTTCTTT. Its translation: CASSLVAGTEAFF. The chain uses TRBV5-1 and TRBJ1-1; D remains unclear. The CDR3 totals 13 residues. Deletions cut 0 bases from V and 4 bases from J, with 7 bases between. CDR1 SGHRS and CDR2 YFSETQ come from the germline V gene.

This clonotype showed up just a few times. For the CDR3, the DNA is TGCAGTGCTTGGGGGATTACCGCAGATACGCAGTATTTT. Translated, it gives CSAWGITADTQYF. This chain links TRBV20-1 with TRBJ2-3, with D tentatively TRBD1 or TRBD2 (5 bases each). CDR3 size: 13 residues. The V and J ends lost 5 bases and 4 bases respectively, with 13 bases between them. The germline CDR1 and CDR2 sequences are DFQATT and SNEGSKA (reference sequence).

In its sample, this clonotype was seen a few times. The CDR3 region has the DNA TGCAGTGCTAGAGGACACTACGAGCAGTACTTC. Protein: CSARGHYEQYF. The gene calls are TRBV20-1 and TRBJ2-7; no definite D call. The V gene lost 1 base and the J gene lost 3 bases, with 4 bases spanning the gap. This CDR3 contains 11 residues. Germline V gene data show CDR1 as DFQATT and CDR2 as SNEGSKA (reference sequence).

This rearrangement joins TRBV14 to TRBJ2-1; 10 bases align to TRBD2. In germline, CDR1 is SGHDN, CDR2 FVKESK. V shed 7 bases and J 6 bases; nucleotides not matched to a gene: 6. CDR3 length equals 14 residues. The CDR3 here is CASNPGLASNEQFF. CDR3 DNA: TGTGCCAGCAACCCGGGACTAGCGAGCAATGAGCAGTTCTTC.

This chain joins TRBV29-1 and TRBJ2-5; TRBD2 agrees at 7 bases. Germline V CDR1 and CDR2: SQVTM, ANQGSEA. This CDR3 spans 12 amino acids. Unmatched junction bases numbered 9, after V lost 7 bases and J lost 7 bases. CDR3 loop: CSGNEGRGTQYF. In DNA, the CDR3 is TGCAGCGGTAACGAGGGGAGGGGGACCCAGTACTTC.

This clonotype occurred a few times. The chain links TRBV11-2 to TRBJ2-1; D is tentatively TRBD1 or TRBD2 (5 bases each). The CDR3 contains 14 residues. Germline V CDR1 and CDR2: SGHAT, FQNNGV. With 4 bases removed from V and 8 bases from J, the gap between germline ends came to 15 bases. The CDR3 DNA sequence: TGTGCCAGCAGCTCCGGTCCAGGGAGCGATGAGCAGTTCTTC. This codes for CASSSGPGSDEQFF.

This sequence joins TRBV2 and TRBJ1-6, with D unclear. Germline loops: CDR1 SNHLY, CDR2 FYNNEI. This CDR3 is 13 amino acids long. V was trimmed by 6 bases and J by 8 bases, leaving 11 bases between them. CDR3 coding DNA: TGTGCCAGCAGGTTAGGAGATCATTCACCCCTCCACTTT. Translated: CASRLGDHSPLHF. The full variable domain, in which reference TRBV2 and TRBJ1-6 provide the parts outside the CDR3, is EPEVTQTPSHQVTQMGQEVILRCVPISNHLYFYWYRQILGQKVEFLVSFYNNEISEKSEIFDDQFSVERPDGSNFTLKIRSTKLEDSAMYFCASRLGDHSPLHFGNGTRLTVT.

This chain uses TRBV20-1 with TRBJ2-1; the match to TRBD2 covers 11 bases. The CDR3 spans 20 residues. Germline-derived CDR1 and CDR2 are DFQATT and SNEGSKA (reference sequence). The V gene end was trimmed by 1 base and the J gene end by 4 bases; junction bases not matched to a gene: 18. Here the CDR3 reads CSARAPMRLAGRVVYNEQFF. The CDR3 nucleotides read TGCAGTGCTAGAGCCCCGATGAGACTAGCGGGGAGAGTTGTGTACAATGAGCAGTTCTTC.

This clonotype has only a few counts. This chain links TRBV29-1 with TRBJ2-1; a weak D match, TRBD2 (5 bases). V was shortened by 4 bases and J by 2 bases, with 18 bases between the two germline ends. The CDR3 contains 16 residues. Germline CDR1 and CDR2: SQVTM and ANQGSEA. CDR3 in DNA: TGCAGCGTTGTTAGTCTCGAGGAGGTCCCCTACAATGAGCAGTTCTTC. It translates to CSVVSLEEVPYNEQFF.

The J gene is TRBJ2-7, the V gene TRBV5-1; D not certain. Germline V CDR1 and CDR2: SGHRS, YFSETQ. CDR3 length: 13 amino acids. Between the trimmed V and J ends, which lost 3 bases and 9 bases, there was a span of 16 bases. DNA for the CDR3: TGCGCCAGCAGCTCGGCACCTTCGCTCGGGCAGTACTTC. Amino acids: CASSSAPSLGQYF.

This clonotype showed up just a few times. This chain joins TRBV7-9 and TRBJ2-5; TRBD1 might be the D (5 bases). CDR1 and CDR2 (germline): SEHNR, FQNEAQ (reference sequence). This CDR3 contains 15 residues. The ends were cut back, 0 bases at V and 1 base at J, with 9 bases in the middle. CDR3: CASSLALGLQETQYF. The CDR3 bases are TGTGCCAGCAGCTTAGCACTGGGGCTCCAAGAGACCCAGTACTTC.